The rows below give T cell receptor beta chains drawn from one sample of a study of control samples from healthy donors and cancer patients. The data were produced by immunoSEQ multiplex PCR, yet TCRdb's version contains in-frame clones alone and is incomplete. The table includes 90,000 to 140,000 clones, about 83% detected once. The sequencing sample was made of blood. The source is a woman in her forties or fifties in good health. The CDR3 runs from the conserved cysteine through the conserved F or W. D genes are given only for firm matches. Clone size is not always given. Where it is, it says once, few, many or a class for expanded clones.

cdr3_nt: TGTGCTAGTGGTTTGGTAATAATGAGTACGGGGGCCTATAATTCACCCCTCCACTTT
cdr3_aa: CASGLVIMSTGAYNSPLHF
cdr3_length: 19
d_call: NA
v_call: TRBV12-5
clone_size: NA
j_call: TRBJ1-6

cdr3_nt: TGCGGTGGGGTGGTAGACACTGAAGCTTTCTTT
cdr3_aa: CGGVVDTEAFF
cdr3_length: 11
d_call: NA
v_call: TRBV20-1
clone_size: NA
j_call: TRBJ1-1

cdr3_nt: TGCAGCGTCTTGGACACGTACCAAGAGACCCAGTACTTC
cdr3_aa: CSVLDTYQETQYF
cdr3_length: 13
d_call: NA
v_call: TRBV29-1
clone_size: NA
j_call: TRBJ2-5

cdr3_nt: TGTGCTAGCAGCTTGGACTCTTTAGGGGGCCAGTACTTC
cdr3_aa: CASSLDSLGGQYF
cdr3_length: 13
d_call: NA
v_call: TRBV7-7
clone_size: NA
j_call: TRBJ2-5

cdr3_nt: TGTGCCAGTAGTACCCTACAGGGGGCCAAATCACCCCTCCACTTT
cdr3_aa: CASSTLQGAKSPLHF
cdr3_length: 15
d_call: TRBD1
v_call: TRBV19
clone_size: NA
j_call: TRBJ1-6

cdr3_nt: TGTGCCAGCAGCCGCGGGGGAGAGGGGAATGAGCAGTTCTTC
cdr3_aa: CASSRGGEGNEQFF
cdr3_length: 14
d_call: TRBD2
v_call: TRBV11-3
clone_size: NA
j_call: TRBJ2-1

cdr3_nt: TGTGCCAGCAGGAAGGAGAGGGGGGATGAGCAGTTCTTC
cdr3_aa: CASRKERGDEQFF
cdr3_length: 13
d_call: NA
v_call: TRBV6-4
clone_size: NA
j_call: TRBJ2-1

cdr3_nt: TGTGCCAGCACCCAGGGAGGGCAAGAGACCCAGTACTTC
cdr3_aa: CASTQGGQETQYF
cdr3_length: 13
d_call: TRBD2
v_call: TRBV6-6
clone_size: NA
j_call: TRBJ2-5

cdr3_nt: TGTGCCAGCGGAGGGGACAGCCAACCAAGGGATTCACCCCTCCACTTT
cdr3_aa: CASGGDSQPRDSPLHF
cdr3_length: 16
d_call: TRBD1
v_call: TRBV5-4
clone_size: NA
j_call: TRBJ1-6

cdr3_nt: TGTGCCAGCAGCGTTGGACTAGCCTTCCCCCACGAGCAGTACTTC
cdr3_aa: CASSVGLAFPHEQYF
cdr3_length: 15
d_call: TRBD2
v_call: TRBV5-8
clone_size: NA
j_call: TRBJ2-7

cdr3_nt: TGTGCCAGCAGCCCTATGACAGGGGTGGGTGAAAAACTGTTTTTT
cdr3_aa: CASSPMTGVGEKLFF
cdr3_length: 15
d_call: TRBD1
v_call: TRBV7-2
clone_size: NA
j_call: TRBJ1-4

cdr3_nt: TGTGCCACCAGTGGAGAGGTGCGTGGGGGTACTGAGCAGTTCTTC
cdr3_aa: CATSGEVRGGTEQFF
cdr3_length: 15
d_call: NA
v_call: TRBV24-1
clone_size: few
j_call: TRBJ2-1

cdr3_nt: TGTGCCAGCAGCTTGGGAACAGGGGACGGGGATTCACCCCTCCACTTT
cdr3_aa: CASSLGTGDGDSPLHF
cdr3_length: 16
d_call: TRBD1
v_call: TRBV5-6
clone_size: NA
j_call: TRBJ1-6

cdr3_nt: TGTGCCAGCAGCTTAGCCCCCAGTTACACCGAAAAACTGTTTTTT
cdr3_aa: CASSLAPSYTEKLFF
cdr3_length: 15
d_call: NA
v_call: TRBV11-1
clone_size: NA
j_call: TRBJ1-4

cdr3_nt: TGTGCCAGCAGTTACCTCCGGGGGGGGCCTGGTAATGAGCAGTTCTTC
cdr3_aa: CASSYLRGGPGNEQFF
cdr3_length: 16
d_call: TRBD2
v_call: TRBV6-6
clone_size: NA
j_call: TRBJ2-1

cdr3_nt: TGTGCCTCAGGGGGGGGATCGTTCTCACCCCTCCACTTT
cdr3_aa: CASGGGSFSPLHF
cdr3_length: 13
d_call: TRBD1
v_call: TRBV14
clone_size: NA
j_call: TRBJ1-6

cdr3_nt: TGTGCCAGCAGCCAAGTCGGGGAGAATCAGCCCCAGCATTTT
cdr3_aa: CASSQVGENQPQHF
cdr3_length: 14
d_call: NA
v_call: TRBV4-2
clone_size: NA
j_call: TRBJ1-5

cdr3_nt: TGTGCCAGCAGCTTGGCGGGACAGGGGGCGGAGTACTTC
cdr3_aa: CASSLAGQGAEYF
cdr3_length: 13
d_call: TRBD1
v_call: TRBV5-5
clone_size: NA
j_call: TRBJ2-7

cdr3_nt: TGTGCCAGCAGCAACAGGGCTTTCTATGGCTACACCTTC
cdr3_aa: CASSNRAFYGYTF
cdr3_length: 13
d_call: NA
v_call: TRBV21-1
clone_size: NA
j_call: TRBJ1-2

cdr3_nt: TGCGCCAGCAGCTTGGGACAGGGGGCGCGGGGTGAAGCTTTCTTT
cdr3_aa: CASSLGQGARGEAFF
cdr3_length: 15
d_call: TRBD1
v_call: TRBV5-1
clone_size: NA
j_call: TRBJ1-1

cdr3_nt: TGTGCCAGTAGTGCCCTCAGGGGGAACACTGAAGCTTTCTTT
cdr3_aa: CASSALRGNTEAFF
cdr3_length: 14
d_call: NA
v_call: TRBV19
clone_size: NA
j_call: TRBJ1-1

cdr3_nt: TGTGCCAGTAGTAACCTCGGGACCTACGAGCAGTACTTC
cdr3_aa: CASSNLGTYEQYF
cdr3_length: 13
d_call: NA
v_call: TRBV19
clone_size: NA
j_call: TRBJ2-7

cdr3_nt: TGCAGCGTTTCTAGCGCCCAAGGCCACGAGCAGTACTTC
cdr3_aa: CSVSSAQGHEQYF
cdr3_length: 13
d_call: NA
v_call: TRBV29-1
clone_size: NA
j_call: TRBJ2-7

cdr3_nt: TGTGCCAGCAGCTCGTCCACAGATACGCAGTATTTT
cdr3_aa: CASSSSTDTQYF
cdr3_length: 12
d_call: NA
v_call: TRBV5-5
clone_size: few
j_call: TRBJ2-3

cdr3_nt: TGTGCCAGCAGTAGGACGTTTTTGAGGGGGACCTATGGCTACACCTTC
cdr3_aa: CASSRTFLRGTYGYTF
cdr3_length: 16
d_call: NA
v_call: TRBV7-2
clone_size: NA
j_call: TRBJ1-2

cdr3_nt: TGCGCCAGCAGCCCACGAACCCCGGGGGGAAACTATGGCTACACCTTC
cdr3_aa: CASSPRTPGGNYGYTF
cdr3_length: 16
d_call: NA
v_call: TRBV5-1
clone_size: NA
j_call: TRBJ1-2

cdr3_nt: TGTGCCAGCAGCTCCTTGACGGGGCCTGGAAACACCATATATTTT
cdr3_aa: CASSSLTGPGNTIYF
cdr3_length: 15
d_call: NA
v_call: TRBV11-2
clone_size: NA
j_call: TRBJ1-3

cdr3_nt: TGTGCCAGCAGTTTTGTTGGTTACCAAGAGGCCCAGTACTTC
cdr3_aa: CASSFVGYQEAQYF
cdr3_length: 14
d_call: NA
v_call: TRBV27
clone_size: NA
j_call: TRBJ2-5

cdr3_nt: TGTGCCAGCAGCTTCGGACTAGCGGGAGTGGGCACCTCCTACGAGCAGTACTTC
cdr3_aa: CASSFGLAGVGTSYEQYF
cdr3_length: 18
d_call: TRBD2
v_call: TRBV7-2
clone_size: NA
j_call: TRBJ2-7

cdr3_nt: TGTGCCAGTACCGCCCAGGGGGGAAGCGATGGCTACACCTTC
cdr3_aa: CASTAQGGSDGYTF
cdr3_length: 14
d_call: TRBD1
v_call: TRBV7-9
clone_size: NA
j_call: TRBJ1-2

cdr3_nt: TGTGCCACCAGCAGAGACGCGGGACGATATTCCCCCTACGAGCAGTACTTC
cdr3_aa: CATSRDAGRYSPYEQYF
cdr3_length: 17
d_call: NA
v_call: TRBV15
clone_size: NA
j_call: TRBJ2-7

cdr3_nt: TGTGCCAGCAGCGTAGGGAACAGGAACACTGAAGCTTTCTTT
cdr3_aa: CASSVGNRNTEAFF
cdr3_length: 14
d_call: NA
v_call: TRBV9
clone_size: NA
j_call: TRBJ1-1

cdr3_nt: TGTGCCAGCAGCTCCTTGGGGACAGGGGGCCCCATGGGGTCCTACGAGCAGTACTTC
cdr3_aa: CASSSLGTGGPMGSYEQYF
cdr3_length: 19
d_call: TRBD1
v_call: TRBV7-2
clone_size: NA
j_call: TRBJ2-7

cdr3_nt: TGTGCCAGCAGCCGACCATACACAGATACGCAGTATTTT
cdr3_aa: CASSRPYTDTQYF
cdr3_length: 13
d_call: NA
v_call: TRBV7-2
clone_size: NA
j_call: TRBJ2-3

cdr3_nt: TGTGCCAGCAGCCTCGGACAGGGAAAGAGTAGAGCTTTCTTT
cdr3_aa: CASSLGQGKSRAFF
cdr3_length: 14
d_call: TRBD1
v_call: TRBV14
clone_size: NA
j_call: TRBJ1-1

cdr3_nt: TGTGCCACCAGCACGCCGCCCGGGGGGGCGGGAGGGCCTATGACAGATACGCAGTATTTT
cdr3_aa: CATSTPPGGAGGPMTDTQYF
cdr3_length: 20
d_call: TRBD2
v_call: TRBV15
clone_size: once
j_call: TRBJ2-3

cdr3_nt: TGTGCCAGTAGTATATCGGCAGGGGTGAACACTGAAGCTTTCTTT
cdr3_aa: CASSISAGVNTEAFF
cdr3_length: 15
d_call: NA
v_call: TRBV19
clone_size: NA
j_call: TRBJ1-1

cdr3_nt: TGTGCCAGCAGCTTGGATGCTGGACAGGGCGAGCAGTACTTC
cdr3_aa: CASSLDAGQGEQYF
cdr3_length: 14
d_call: TRBD1
v_call: TRBV7-2
clone_size: NA
j_call: TRBJ2-7

cdr3_nt: TGTGCCAGCAGCTTGGGCGGGGACAGAAGGCCGCACTTC
cdr3_aa: CASSLGGDRRPHF
cdr3_length: 13
d_call: NA
v_call: TRBV5-6
clone_size: NA
j_call: TRBJ2-7

cdr3_nt: TGTGCCAGCAGTTTGGACAGTCCCTTCTCTGGAAACACCATATATTTT
cdr3_aa: CASSLDSPFSGNTIYF
cdr3_length: 16
d_call: NA
v_call: TRBV6-6
clone_size: NA
j_call: TRBJ1-3

cdr3_nt: TGTGCCAGCAACCAACAGGGGTATGGCTACACCTTC
cdr3_aa: CASNQQGYGYTF
cdr3_length: 12
d_call: TRBD1
v_call: TRBV28
clone_size: NA
j_call: TRBJ1-2

cdr3_nt: TGCGCCAGCAGCCAAGAGATGACAGTATCTGGAAACACCATATATTTT
cdr3_aa: CASSQEMTVSGNTIYF
cdr3_length: 16
d_call: NA
v_call: TRBV4-1
clone_size: NA
j_call: TRBJ1-3

cdr3_nt: TGTGCCAGCAGCACCTGGGGGGGAACTGAAGCTTTCTTT
cdr3_aa: CASSTWGGTEAFF
cdr3_length: 13
d_call: NA
v_call: TRBV5-6
clone_size: NA
j_call: TRBJ1-1

cdr3_nt: TGTGCCACCAGCAGACCTAGTCGCACAGATACGCAGTATTTT
cdr3_aa: CATSRPSRTDTQYF
cdr3_length: 14
d_call: NA
v_call: TRBV15
clone_size: once
j_call: TRBJ2-3

cdr3_nt: TGTGCCACGCGGGGGGACACCTACGAGCAGTACTTC
cdr3_aa: CATRGDTYEQYF
cdr3_length: 12
d_call: TRBD2
v_call: TRBV12-3/TRBV12-4
clone_size: NA
j_call: TRBJ2-7

cdr3_nt: TGTGCCAGCACTAAATGGGGAGGCGACTATGGCTACACCTTC
cdr3_aa: CASTKWGGDYGYTF
cdr3_length: 14
d_call: NA
v_call: TRBV27
clone_size: NA
j_call: TRBJ1-2

cdr3_nt: TGTGCCCTAAAGCGGGGGGATGGCTACACCTTC
cdr3_aa: CALKRGDGYTF
cdr3_length: 11
d_call: NA
v_call: TRBV30
clone_size: NA
j_call: TRBJ1-2